This entry concerns a single TCR beta chain. The antigen remains unidentified. The sample comes from a study of CD8+CD57+ T cells in acquired aplastic anemia. Study at large: Mean DNA quantity obtained from sorted CD4+ and CD8+ cells was about 3 ug.

Whole-study findings and limits: With respect to CD8+ Simpson's diversity, patients and controls did not differ significantly. Patients and controls shared under 35 CD8+ CDR3 sequences, which appeared highly expressed in patients and within their immunodominant clones.

Genomic DNA, the template, was used for profiling of the TCR beta VDJ and CDR3. TCRdb reprocessed the reads via MiXCR and lists one record per CDR3 protein. The sample lists a few hundred thousand distinct CDR3 sequences, around 68% occurring once. The clonotype was recovered from a human donor in good health, serving as a control. Sequenced material: sorted CD4+, CD8+, or CD8+CD57+ T cells (not recorded which) from PBMCs.

The CDR3 DNA follows: TGTGCCAGCAGTGAGTCCCCCGGGGAGGGGGTTGGCTACACCTTC. This encodes CASSESPGEGVGYTF. V and J are TRBV25-1 and TRBJ1-2, with TRBD1 as a possible D gene (6 bases). V lost 3 bases to trimming and J lost 7 bases, with 18 bases between them. This CDR3 comprises 15 residues. Germline V lookup: CDR1 MGHDK, CDR2 SYGVNS.